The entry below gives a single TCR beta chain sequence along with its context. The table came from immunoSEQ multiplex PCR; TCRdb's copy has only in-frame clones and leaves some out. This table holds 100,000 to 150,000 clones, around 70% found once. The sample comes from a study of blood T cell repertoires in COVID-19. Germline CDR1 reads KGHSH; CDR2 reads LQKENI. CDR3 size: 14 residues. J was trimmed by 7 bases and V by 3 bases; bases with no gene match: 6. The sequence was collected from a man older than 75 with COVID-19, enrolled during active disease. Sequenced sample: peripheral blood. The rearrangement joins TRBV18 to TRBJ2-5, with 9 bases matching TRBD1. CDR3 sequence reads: CASSPGQGRGTQYF. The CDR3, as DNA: TGTGCCAGCTCACCGGGACAGGGAAGGGGGACCCAGTACTTC.